What follows are 30 T cell receptor beta chains derived from one specimen sequenced in a study of blood T cell repertoires in COVID-19. Repertoires were generated with immunoSEQ multiplex PCR, while TCRdb's copy carries only in-frame clones and drops some. The table lists tens of thousands of clones, 88% of them singletons. The sequenced sample consisted of peripheral blood. These TCRs come from a human donor in a cohort sampled during active COVID-19.

The chain couples TRBV7-2 to TRBJ2-7; 12 bases are shared with TRBD2. The CDR3 contains 16 residues. Germline V gene lookup returns CDR1 SGHTA and CDR2 FQGNSA. J lost 6 bases, V lost 1 base, and 7 bases had no gene match. The CDR3 region has the DNA TGTGCCAGCAGCTTAGATTCTAGCGGGAGGGGTCGCGAGCAGTACTTC. Amino acid sequence: CASSLDSSGRGREQYF.

The chain couples TRBV5-1 to TRBJ2-2; TRBD1 aligns across 9 bases. CDR3 length: 16 amino acids. V gave up 3 bases and J gave up 7 bases; unmatched junction bases: 10. In germline, CDR1 is SGHRS, CDR2 YFSETQ. The CDR3 region is CASSSINRGQGGELFF. For the CDR3, the DNA is TGCGCCAGCAGCTCAATAAACAGGGGGCAAGGCGGGGAGCTGTTTTTT.

The chain employs TRBV18 and TRBJ2-5; TRBD2 aligns across 8 bases. CDR1 KGHSH and CDR2 LQKENI come from the germline V gene. V was clipped by 4 bases and J by 5 bases; unmatched bases: 12. The CDR3 totals 16 residues. As DNA, the CDR3 is TGTGCCAGCTCACTGCCTAGCGGGTCTCGCGGCGAGACCCAGTACTTC. Its translation is CASSLPSGSRGETQYF.

This chain joins TRBV6-5 and TRBJ2-2; D is possibly TRBD1 (5 bases). Germline loops: CDR1 MNHEY, CDR2 SVGAGI. V lost 6 bases and J 6 bases, leaving 8 bases between the germline ends. This CDR3 contains 12 residues. The CDR3 DNA is TGTGCCAGCAGAGACAGTCCCGGGGAGCTGTTTTTT. This sequence encodes CASRDSPGELFF.

This clone was observed a single time. The chain combines TRBV11-2 with TRBJ2-7, with 11 bases matching TRBD2. The J segment lost 7 bases and the V segment lost 5 bases, leaving 4 bases of the junction unmatched. From germline, CDR1 is SGHAT and CDR2 FQNNGV. The CDR3 is 13 residues long. Here the CDR3 DNA reads TGTGCCAGCAGCGAGACTAGCGGGGAAGAGCAGTACTTC. This codes for CASSETSGEEQYF.

The CDR3 spells CASSANRGSGTSEQFF. For the CDR3, the DNA is TGTGCCAGCAGTGCAAACAGGGGATCTGGTACGAGTGAGCAGTTCTTC. This rearrangement joins TRBV2 to TRBJ2-1; 7 bases fit TRBD1. CDR3 length: 16 residues. The germline gives CDR1 SNHLY, CDR2 FYNNEI. V lost 4 bases, J lost 9 bases, and 15 bases stayed unmatched.

Only one count was recorded for this clone. A junction boundary mismatches the germline segment, possibly from a read error. CDR3 sequence: CASSPGLARGAGETQYF. The CDR3 DNA follows: TGTGCTAGCAGCCCGGGACTAGCTCGTGGGGCCGGGGAGACCCAGTACTTC. The chain has TRBV7-7 and TRBJ2-5, with 9 bases lining up with TRBD2. The CDR3 runs to 17 residues. Germline CDR1 reads SSHAT; CDR2 reads FNYEAQ (reference sequence).

This clone has only one observation. The chain uses TRBV7-9 and TRBJ1-4, with D hard to call. Germline V CDR1 and CDR2: SEHNR, FQNEAQ (reference sequence). The CDR3 totals 15 residues. The V and J ends lost 1 base and 2 bases respectively, with 8 bases between them. The CDR3 loop is CASSLGGSTNEKLFF. In DNA form, the CDR3 reads TGTGCCAGCAGCTTAGGAGGGAGTACTAATGAAAAACTGTTTTTT.

The rearrangement uses TRBV4-1 and TRBJ1-2; D remains ambiguous. Trimming left V 0 bases short and J 4 bases short, with 15 bases between. From germline, CDR1 is MGHRA and CDR2 YSYEKL. The length of the CDR3 is 16 residues. The CDR3 region is CASSQDLTHAAYGYTF. As DNA, the CDR3 is TGCGCCAGCAGCCAAGATCTAACACATGCGGCCTATGGCTACACCTTC.

The V gene is TRBV6-5, the J gene TRBJ2-5; 9 bases map to TRBD1. CDR1 is MNHEY, CDR2 SVGAGI, per germline. The CDR3 is made up of 14 amino acids. Losses at the gene ends were 2 bases for V and 4 bases for J; bases not matched to a gene: 2. CDR3 bases: TGTGCCAGCAGTTACCTACAGGGGGCAGAGACCCAGTACTTC. This sequence encodes CASSYLQGAETQYF.

The chain carries TRBV19 and TRBJ1-2, with 7 bases lining up with TRBD1. Germline V lookup: CDR1 LNHDA, CDR2 SQIVND (reference sequence). Trimming took 7 bases from V and 3 from J; bases not matched to a gene: 8. The CDR3 totals 14 residues. The CDR3 protein is CASKTTGVDYGYTF. CDR3 sequence (DNA): TGTGCCAGTAAGACCACAGGGGTCGACTATGGCTACACCTTC. Using reference TRBV19 and TRBJ1-2 for the parts outside the CDR3, the full variable domain is DGGITQSPKYLFRKEGQNVTLSCEQNLNHDAMYWYRQDPGQGLRLIYYSQIVNDFQKGDIAEGYSVSREKKESFPLTVTSAQKNPTAFYLCASKTTGVDYGYTFGSGTRLTVV.

Written as DNA, the CDR3 is TGTGCCAGCAGTTTATCACAGGGATGGGGTCAGCCCCAGCATTTT. Translation: CASSLSQGWGQPQHF. The chain employs TRBV28 and TRBJ1-5, with D perhaps TRBD1 (6 bases). The CDR3 is 15 residues long. Per the germline V gene, CDR1 is MDHEN and CDR2 is SYDVKM. V dropped 1 base and J dropped 6 bases, with 13 bases sitting between them.

This clone was observed once. This chain uses TRBV10-3 with TRBJ1-1; D possibly corresponds to TRBD1 (5 bases). The CDR3 runs to 15 residues. CDR1 and CDR2 (germline): ENHRY, SYGVKD. The germline V and J ends were trimmed by 0 bases and 1 base, with 9 bases remaining between them. The CDR3 sequence is CAISESSQGNTEAFF. The CDR3 DNA follows: TGTGCCATCAGTGAGTCGTCGCAGGGGAACACTGAAGCTTTCTTT.

The V and J genes are TRBV18 and TRBJ1-1, with 11 bases lining up with TRBD1. Looked up from germline, CDR1 is KGHSH and CDR2 is LQKENI. J was trimmed by 1 base and V by 5 bases; bases with no gene match: 0. The CDR3 contains 14 residues. CDR3 residues: CASSGQGANTEAFF. The CDR3 DNA reads TGTGCCAGCTCAGGACAGGGGGCGAACACTGAAGCTTTCTTT.

The CDR3 sequence: CASSQGQGHYEQYF. The CDR3 DNA sequence: TGTGCCAGCAGCCAAGGGCAGGGACACTACGAGCAGTACTTC. The gene calls are TRBV3-1 (or the pseudogene TRBV3-2) and TRBJ2-7; perhaps TRBD1 as D (6 bases). The germline V and J ends were trimmed by 1 base and 3 bases, with 10 bases remaining between them. CDR1 LGHDT and CDR2 YNNKEL come from the germline V gene (reference sequence). The CDR3 runs to 14 residues.

The genes are TRBV19 and TRBJ1-1; 9 bases align to TRBD1. CDR1 is LNHDA, CDR2 SQIVND, per germline (reference sequence). V shed 7 bases and J 0 bases; nucleotides not matched to a gene: 9. This CDR3 contains 16 residues. The CDR3 here is CASNLVTGGLNTEAFF. The CDR3 nucleotides read TGTGCCAGTAATTTGGTAACAGGGGGCTTGAACACTGAAGCTTTCTTT.

This clone was detected only a few times. The chain employs TRBV28 and TRBJ2-7; weak D call: TRBD1 (5 bases). CDR1 is MDHEN, CDR2 SYDVKM, per germline. The germline V and J ends were trimmed by 7 bases and 4 bases, with 14 bases remaining between them. CDR3 length: 13 amino acids. The CDR3 bases are TGTGCCAGCACCCCGACAGCCCCATACGAGCAGTACTTC. Amino acid sequence: CASTPTAPYEQYF.

The chain carries TRBV20-1 and TRBJ1-3; D is perhaps TRBD1 (6 bases). Germline assignment: CDR1 DFQATT and CDR2 SNEGSKA (reference sequence). The CDR3 is 14 residues long. V was clipped by 3 bases and J by 1 base, with 10 bases between them. The CDR3 nucleotides are TGCAGTGCTAGTAAAGGGGGATCTGGAAACACCATATATTTT. Residues: CSASKGGSGNTIYF.

This chain joins TRBV13 and TRBJ2-3, with 14 bases lining up with TRBD2. Germline V gives CDR1 PRHDT, CDR2 FYEKMQ (reference sequence). Losses at the gene ends were 5 bases for V and 4 bases for J; bases not matched to a gene: 17. The CDR3 sequence is 20 residues long. CDR3 coding DNA: TGTGCCAGCAGCCCAATGACACCGGGACTAGCGGGGGTTTCCCCAGATACGCAGTATTTT. Protein product: CASSPMTPGLAGVSPDTQYF.

Note on this clone: Other DNA sequences in this specimen translate into the identical CDR3. The V and J genes are TRBV5-1 and TRBJ2-1; TRBD1 aligns across 9 bases. The germline V gene has CDR1 SGHRS and CDR2 YFSETQ. There are 15 residues in the CDR3. J gave up 4 bases and V 1 base, and 3 bases lay outside the gene matches. The DNA of the CDR3 is TGCGCCAGCAGCTTGTCCGGGACAGGGTACAATGAGCAGTTCTTC. Its translation: CASSLSGTGYNEQFF.

The J gene is TRBJ2-7, the V gene TRBV7-6, with 9 positions matching TRBD1. The trim removed 1 base at V and 6 bases at J, leaving 13 bases unmatched. The germline gives CDR1 SGHVS, CDR2 FNYEAQ. The CDR3 totals 17 residues. The CDR3 protein is CASSLGTEGTGSFEQYF. As DNA, the CDR3 is TGTGCCAGCAGCTTAGGGACGGAGGGGACAGGGTCTTTCGAGCAGTACTTC.

The CDR3 DNA sequence: TGTGCCAGCAAACCAGGGGTCGCAGATACGCAGTATTTT. Protein product: CASKPGVADTQYF. The chain joins TRBV6-5 to TRBJ2-3; TRBD1 might be the D (6 bases). Germline lookup yields CDR1 MNHEY and CDR2 SVGAGI. V shed 7 bases and J shed 4 bases, with 12 bases lying between them. CDR3 length: 13 amino acids.

A single count supports this clone. J is TRBJ1-2 and V is TRBV13, with TRBD1 identical over 10 bases. Germline CDR1 reads PRHDT; CDR2 reads FYEKMQ (reference sequence). With V trimmed by 5 bases and J by 3 bases, 12 bases remained unmatched. The CDR3 is 17 amino acids. CDR3 sequence: CASSPSTGGEGYYGYTF. CDR3 nucleotides: TGTGCCAGCAGCCCATCGACAGGGGGCGAGGGTTACTATGGCTACACCTTC.

This clone was seen once. The chain uses TRBV5-8 and TRBJ2-2; 12 nucleotides line up with TRBD2. This CDR3 comprises 17 residues. J was trimmed by 2 bases and V by 0 bases; bases with no gene match: 2. The germline gives CDR1 SGHTS, CDR2 YDEGEE. CDR3 in DNA: TGTGCCAGCAGCTTGGGACTAGCGGGAGTCAACACCGGGGAGCTGTTTTTT. Protein product: CASSLGLAGVNTGELFF.

The chain couples TRBV4-1 to TRBJ2-7; TRBD1 matches 8 bases. The CDR3 spans 15 residues. The junction had 7 bases not matched to a gene; V was cut back by 6 bases and J by 0 bases. Per germline, CDR1 MGHRA and CDR2 YSYEKL. The CDR3 DNA reads as TGCGCCAGCAGTGGATCCGGGACAGGCTCCTACGAGCAGTACTTC. This codes for CASSGSGTGSYEQYF.

The chain joins TRBV29-1 to TRBJ2-1, with D unclear. Trimming shortened V by 2 bases and J by 4 bases, and 15 bases separated the two germline ends. The CDR3 is 15 amino acids. CDR1 and CDR2 from the germline V gene are SQVTM and ANQGSEA. The CDR3 sequence is CSVELQLPGYNEQFF. The CDR3 nucleotides read TGCAGCGTTGAATTACAACTACCGGGTTACAATGAGCAGTTCTTC.

The gene calls are TRBV2 and TRBJ1-5; D possibly corresponds to TRBD1 (6 bases). This CDR3 has 16 residues. Germline CDR1 SNHLY, CDR2 FYNNEI. The V and J ends lost 5 bases and 3 bases respectively, with 17 bases between them. The CDR3 nucleotides are TGTGCCAGCAGTCAATATACAACAGGGAACAATCAGCCCCAGCATTTT. This gives the protein CASSQYTTGNNQPQHF.

This clone was seen once. The chain joins TRBV5-8 to TRBJ2-2, with TRBD2 as a possible D gene (6 bases). Germline CDR1 and CDR2: SGHTS and YDEGEE. V lost 0 bases and J lost 2, with 11 bases in between. The CDR3 length is 16 residues. CDR3 in DNA: TGTGCCAGCAGCTTGGGGCCGGGACTTAACACCGGGGAGCTGTTTTTT. It translates to CASSLGPGLNTGELFF.

The chain joins TRBV29-1 to TRBJ1-4; 10 bases align to TRBD1. Trimming took 6 bases from V and 8 from J; bases not matched to a gene: 6. The V gene's germline CDR1 is SQVTM and CDR2 ANQGSEA. This CDR3 has 13 residues. The CDR3 DNA reads TGCAGCGTCCGGACAGGGGGTAACGAAAAACTGTTTTTT. Its translation: CSVRTGGNEKLFF.

V gene TRBV27 combines with J gene TRBJ1-5; no definite D call. Germline values: CDR1 MNHEY, CDR2 SMNVEV (reference sequence). V lost 6 bases, J lost 1 base, and 4 bases lay in between. CDR3 length: 12 residues. The CDR3 loop reads CASRQSNQPQHF. The CDR3 nucleotides are TGTGCCAGCAGACAGAGCAATCAGCCCCAGCATTTT.